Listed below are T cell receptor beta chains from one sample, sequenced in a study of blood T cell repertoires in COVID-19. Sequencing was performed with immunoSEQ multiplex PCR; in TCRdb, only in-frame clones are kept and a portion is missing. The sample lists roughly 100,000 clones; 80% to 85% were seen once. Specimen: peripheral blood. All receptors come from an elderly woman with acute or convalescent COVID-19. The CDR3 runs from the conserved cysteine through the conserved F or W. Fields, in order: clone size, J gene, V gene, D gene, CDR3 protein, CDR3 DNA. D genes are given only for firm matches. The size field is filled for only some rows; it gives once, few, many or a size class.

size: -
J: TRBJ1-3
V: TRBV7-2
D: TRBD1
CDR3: CASSLIGQGSGNTIYF
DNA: TGTGCCAGCAGTCTAATTGGACAGGGGTCTGGAAACACCATATATTTT

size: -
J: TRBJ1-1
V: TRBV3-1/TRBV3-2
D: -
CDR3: CASRRGEAEAFF
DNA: TGTGCCAGCAGGCGGGGGGAGGCCGAAGCTTTCTTT

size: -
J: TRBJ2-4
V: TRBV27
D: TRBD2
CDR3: CASSPWEGTLPLF
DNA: TGTGCCAGCAGTCCATGGGAGGGGACGCTACCCCTCTTC

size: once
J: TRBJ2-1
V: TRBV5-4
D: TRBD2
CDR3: CASSLAGLAGVNEQFF
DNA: TGTGCCAGCAGCTTAGCAGGACTAGCGGGAGTCAATGAGCAGTTCTTC

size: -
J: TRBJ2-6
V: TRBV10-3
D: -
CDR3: CAISESSQVAGANVLTF
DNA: TGTGCCATCAGTGAGTCGTCCCAGGTTGCTGGGGCCAACGTCCTGACTTTC

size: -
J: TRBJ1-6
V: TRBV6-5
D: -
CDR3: CASSLRDSPLHF
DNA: TGTGCCAGCAGCCTCAGGGATTCACCCCTCCACTTT

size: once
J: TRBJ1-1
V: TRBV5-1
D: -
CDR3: CASSLYRATEAFF
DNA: TGCGCCAGCAGCTTGTACAGGGCCACTGAAGCTTTCTTT

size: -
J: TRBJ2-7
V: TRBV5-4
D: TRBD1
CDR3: CASSSARTGKREQYF
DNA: TGTGCCAGCAGCTCGGCCCGGACAGGGAAAAGGGAGCAGTACTTC

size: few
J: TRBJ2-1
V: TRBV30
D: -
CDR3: CAWSLVRSSVYNEQFF
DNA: TGTGCCTGGAGTCTGGTCCGTTCCAGCGTCTACAATGAGCAGTTCTTC

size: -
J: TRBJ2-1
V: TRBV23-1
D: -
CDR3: CASSQSGGAHEQFF
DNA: TGCGCCAGCAGTCAATCGGGGGGGGCACATGAGCAGTTCTTC

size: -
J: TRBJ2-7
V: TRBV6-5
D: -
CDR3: CASGWRGGEQYF
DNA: TGTGCCAGCGGATGGAGGGGGGGGGAGCAGTACTTC

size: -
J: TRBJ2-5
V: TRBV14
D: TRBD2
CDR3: CASSQGLTSGMETQYF
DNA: TGTGCCAGCAGCCAGGGGTTGACTAGCGGGATGGAGACCCAGTACTTC

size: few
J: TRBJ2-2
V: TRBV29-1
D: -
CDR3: CSVGRTAANTGELFF
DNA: TGCAGCGTTGGGCGGACAGCCGCGAACACCGGGGAGCTGTTTTTT

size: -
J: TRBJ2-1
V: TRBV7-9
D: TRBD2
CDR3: CASSFRTSGSYNEQFF
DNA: TGTGCCAGCAGCTTCCGGACTAGCGGATCCTACAATGAGCAGTTCTTC

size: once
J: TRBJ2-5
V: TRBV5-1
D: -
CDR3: CASSSATRFETQYF
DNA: TGCGCCAGCAGTTCCGCGACTAGATTTGAGACCCAGTACTTC

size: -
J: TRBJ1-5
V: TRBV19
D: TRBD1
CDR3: CASSIGQGSRQPQHF
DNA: TGTGCCAGTAGTATAGGACAGGGGTCTAGGCAGCCCCAGCATTTT

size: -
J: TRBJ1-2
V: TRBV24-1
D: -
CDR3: CATSDPWTNYGYTF
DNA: TGTGCCACCAGTGATCCCTGGACAAACTATGGCTACACCTTC

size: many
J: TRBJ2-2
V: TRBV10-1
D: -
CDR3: CASSQGRELFF
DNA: TGCGCCAGCAGTCAGGGGAGGGAGCTGTTTTTT

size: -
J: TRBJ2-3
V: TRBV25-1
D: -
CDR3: CASSELGMEDTQYF
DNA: TGTGCCAGCAGTGAACTCGGGATGGAAGATACGCAGTATTTT

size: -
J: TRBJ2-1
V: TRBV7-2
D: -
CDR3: CASSLAGETYNEQFF
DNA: TGTGCCAGCAGCTTAGCGGGAGAAACCTACAATGAGCAGTTCTTC

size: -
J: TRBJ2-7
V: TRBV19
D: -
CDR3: CASRLKPGPRGEQYF
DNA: TGTGCCAGTAGACTCAAACCGGGCCCCCGAGGGGAGCAGTACTTC

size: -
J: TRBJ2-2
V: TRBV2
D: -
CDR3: CASSGTYGELFF
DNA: TGTGCCAGCAGTGGAACCTACGGGGAGCTGTTTTTT

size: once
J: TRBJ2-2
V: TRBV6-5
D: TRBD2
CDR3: CASRAGGNTGELFF
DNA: TGTGCCAGTAGAGCGGGAGGGAACACCGGGGAGCTGTTTTTT

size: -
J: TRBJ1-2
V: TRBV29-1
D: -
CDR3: CSVSNRDYGYTF
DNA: TGCAGCGTCTCCAACAGGGATTATGGCTACACCTTC

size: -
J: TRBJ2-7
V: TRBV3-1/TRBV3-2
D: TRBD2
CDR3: CASSQGSGAPYEQYF
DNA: TGTGCCAGCAGCCAAGGGAGCGGGGCACCTTACGAGCAGTACTTC

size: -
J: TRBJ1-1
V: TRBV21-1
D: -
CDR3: CASSKRVDSLNTEAFF
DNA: TGTGCCAGCAGCAAACGTGTTGACAGTTTGAACACTGAAGCTTTCTTT

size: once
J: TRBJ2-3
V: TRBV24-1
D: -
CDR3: CATRPGQAGTDTQYF
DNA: TGTGCCACCAGGCCGGGGCAGGCGGGGACAGATACGCAGTATTTT

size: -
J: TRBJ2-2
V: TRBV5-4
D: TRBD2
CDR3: CASSPGGAGATGELFF
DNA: TGTGCCAGCAGTCCCGGTGGGGCGGGAGCAACCGGGGAGCTGTTTTTT

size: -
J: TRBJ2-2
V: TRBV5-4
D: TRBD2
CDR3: CASSGVAGGPNTGELFF
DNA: TGTGCCAGCAGCGGGGTAGCGGGAGGCCCGAACACCGGGGAGCTGTTTTTT

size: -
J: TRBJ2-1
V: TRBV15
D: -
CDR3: CATSDYGGSSYNEQFF
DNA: TGTGCCACCAGCGACTACGGTGGAAGCTCCTACAATGAGCAGTTCTTC

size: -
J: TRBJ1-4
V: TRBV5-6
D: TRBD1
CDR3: CASSSPGQGREKLFF
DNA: TGTGCCAGCAGCTCACCGGGACAGGGAAGAGAAAAACTGTTTTTT

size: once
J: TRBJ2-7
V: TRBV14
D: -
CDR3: CASSPIPEGPHGPNSYEQYF
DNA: TGTGCCAGCAGCCCCATCCCGGAGGGGCCCCATGGTCCCAACTCCTACGAGCAGTACTTC

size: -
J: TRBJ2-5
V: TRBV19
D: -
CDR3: CASSAPRRGQETQYF
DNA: TGTGCCAGTAGTGCCCCCCGCAGGGGCCAAGAGACCCAGTACTTC

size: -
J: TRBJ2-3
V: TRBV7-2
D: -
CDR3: CASGPDRHTDTQYF
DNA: TGTGCCAGCGGACCTGACAGGCACACAGATACGCAGTATTTT

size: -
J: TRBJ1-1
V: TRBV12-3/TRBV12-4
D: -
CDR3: CASSSRGSTEAFF
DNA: TGTGCCAGCAGTTCAAGAGGCAGCACTGAAGCTTTCTTT

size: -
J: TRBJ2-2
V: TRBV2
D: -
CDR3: CASSESRINTGELFF
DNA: TGTGCCAGCAGTGAATCCAGGATCAACACCGGGGAGCTGTTTTTT

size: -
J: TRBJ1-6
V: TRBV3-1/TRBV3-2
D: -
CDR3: CASSQVPGSSPLHF
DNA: TGTGCCAGCAGCCAAGTTCCTGGGAGTTCACCCCTCCACTTT

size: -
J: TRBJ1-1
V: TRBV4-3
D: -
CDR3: CASSHVMNTEAFF
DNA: TGCGCCAGCAGCCATGTAATGAACACTGAAGCTTTCTTT